These 7 T cell receptor beta chains were all obtained from the same sample, sequenced in a study of human T cells and chemical hapten exposure. Noted time point: pre-sensitization, week 0. Documented treatment: therapeutic diphenylcyclopropenone sensitization with weekly scalp DPC. TCRdb re-derived calls from the RACE reads in MiXCR, one entry per CDR3 protein. The data hold 38,000 or so distinct CDR3 sequences, with about 7.6% observed a single time. The sequencing used whole blood, collected in connection with sensitization to the hapten diphenylcyclopropenone (DPC). The receptors were sampled from a woman in her fifties or sixties with alopecia areata. Some clones in this sample may be carry-over from other donors' samples.

This clonotype appeared many times. At one of its ends the junction is not consistent with the germline gene, which may arise from a read error. This rearrangement joins TRBV12-3 or TRBV12-4 to TRBJ2-5, with TRBD2 identical over 12 bases. The CDR3 loop spans 16 amino acids. The CDR3 loop is CASSLAGGPWQETQYF. The CDR3 DNA is TGTGCCAGCAGTCTAGCGGGAGGGCCTTGGCAAGAGACCCAGTACTTC.

This clonotype occurred many times. CDR3: CAWSREGQGYNSPLHF. Written as DNA, the CDR3 is TGTGCCTGGAGTAGGGAAGGACAGGGGTATAATTCACCCCTCCACTTT. The J gene is TRBJ1-6, the V gene TRBV30; TRBD1 agrees at 9 bases. V lost 2 bases, J lost 4 bases, and 6 bases stayed unmatched. From germline, CDR1 is GTSNPN and CDR2 SVGIG (reference sequence). The CDR3 contains 16 residues. The whole variable domain, remainder taken from reference TRBV30 and TRBJ1-6, is SQTIHQWPATLVQPVGSPLSLECTVEGTSNPNLYWYRQAAGRGLQLLFYSVGIGQISSEVPQNLSASRPQDRQFILSSKKLLLSDSGFYLCAWSREGQGYNSPLHFGNGTRLTVT.

The chain combines TRBV5-6 with TRBJ2-7; tentative D call: TRBD2 (5 bases). V was pared by 0 bases and J by 3 bases, with 10 bases between. The CDR3 length is 14 residues. Germline CDR1 is SGHDT and CDR2 is YYEEEE. The CDR3 sequence: CASSLGGQSYEQYF. In nucleotides, the CDR3 is TGTGCCAGCAGCTTGGGCGGGCAGAGCTACGAGCAGTACTTC.

The rearrangement joins TRBV7-3 to TRBJ2-5; D gene ambiguous. The CDR3 has 13 amino acids. Deletions cut 0 bases from V and 7 bases from J, with 9 bases between. Germline CDR1 and CDR2: SGHTA and FQGTGA. For the CDR3, the DNA is TGTGCCAGCAGCTTAACGGGGTCCAGGACCCAGTACTTC. It yields the protein CASSLTGSRTQYF.

This clonotype was counted only a few times. The CDR3 spells CASSLDRGIPNNEQFF. CDR3 bases: TGTGCCAGCAGCTTAGACCGGGGGATCCCTAACAATGAGCAGTTCTTC. V and J are TRBV7-2 and TRBJ2-1, with TRBD2 as a possible D gene (6 bases). Germline V CDR1 and CDR2: SGHTA, FQGNSA. The CDR3 extends over 16 amino acids. Trimming removed 1 base at V and 5 bases at J, with 15 bases between.

The sample holds many counts of this clonotype. This chain links TRBV27 with TRBJ2-1; 9 bases agree with TRBD2. V was clipped by 2 bases and J by 1 base; unmatched bases: 3. Germline CDR1 MNHEY, CDR2 SMNVEV (reference sequence). This CDR3 has 16 residues. The CDR3 spells CASSLISGSSYNEQFF. The CDR3 DNA reads TGTGCCAGCAGTTTAATTAGCGGGAGTTCCTACAATGAGCAGTTCTTC.

This clonotype occurred a few times. J is TRBJ2-2 and V is TRBV5-1; TRBD2 aligns across 11 bases. Germline V gene data show CDR1 as SGHRS and CDR2 as YFSETQ. J was trimmed by 6 bases and V by 6 bases; bases with no gene match: 7. The CDR3 totals 15 residues. The CDR3 here is CASNKGLAAPGELFF. Written as DNA, the CDR3 is TGCGCCAGCAACAAGGGACTAGCGGCGCCCGGGGAGCTGTTTTTT.